The T cell receptor (beta chain) under discussion was sequenced for a study of T cells in Graves' hyperthyroidism and ophthalmopathy. Study conclusions and caveats: Blood also held most thyroid clonotypes expanded beyond 0.001.

What was amplified from RNA transcripts were TCR beta CDR3 regions. With the HTBI primer set, the TCR CDR3 went through a first round of RT-PCR. TCRdb passed the multiplex PCR reads through MiXCR, listing each CDR3 protein once. The sample lists roughly 550,000 distinct CDR3 sequences, 15% to 20% occurring once. This CDR3 region has 13 residues. V lost 2 bases, J lost 10 bases, and 12 bases lay in between. CDR1 and CDR2 (germline): SEHNR, FQNEAQ (reference sequence). This clonotype was seen many times. Antigen specificity is unknown. Material: blood. The rearrangement joins TRBV7-9 to TRBJ2-1; D ambiguous. This receptor was taken from a woman in her twenties or thirties with Graves' ophthalmopathy. The CDR3 coding sequence is TGTGCCAGCAGCTTATGGGCTTCGAGGGAGCAGTTCTTC. Translated, it gives CASSLWASREQFF.